This entry concerns a single TCR beta chain. These data come from a study of blood T cell repertoires in COVID-19. About the study: Researchers got acute and convalescent COVID-19 samples from the United States, Italy and Spain. Nucleic acid was either cDNA or gDNA, and it came from T cells, B-cell-depleted T cells, or PBMCs.

The CDR3 contains 16 residues. Trimming took off 0 bases at V and 4 bases at J, with 14 bases between the two ends. CDR1 is SGHNT and CDR2 is YYREEE in the germline V gene (reference sequence). In the authors' methods: It was from reference gene primer amplification that nucleated cell counts were estimated. Using immunoSEQ multiplex PCR, the repertoire was profiled, and TCRdb retains in-frame clones only, with some absent. The V and J calls and clone size come from that table; D and trimming were worked out from the DNA. This sample yields about 29,000 clones, of which under 80% are seen a single time; roughly 8% belongs to the top ten.

The material sequenced was peripheral blood. The chain uses TRBV5-4 and TRBJ2-1; D is perhaps TRBD2 (5 bases). The TCR originated in a woman in her 70s with active or convalescent COVID-19. The CDR3 sequence: CASSLGGGLTYNEQFF. Here the CDR3 DNA reads TGTGCCAGCAGCTTGGGAGGAGGACTTACTTACAATGAGCAGTTCTTC.